The 32 T cell receptor beta chains listed next were all sequenced from one sample in a study of blood T cell repertoires in COVID-19. Method: immunoSEQ multiplex PCR; TCRdb's copy keeps in-frame clones and lacks some. Counted here are approximately 70,000 clones, around 90% occurring once; the ten biggest clones make up approximately 3.6%. The material sequenced was peripheral blood. The receptor source for this set is a woman aged 45-60 years with COVID-19, enrolled during active disease.

This clone was observed a single time. V usage is TRBV5-1 and J usage is TRBJ2-3; unclear D gene. The CDR3 has 12 amino acids. Germline loops: CDR1 SGHRS, CDR2 YFSETQ. The V gene lost 3 bases and the J gene lost 5 bases, with 7 bases spanning the gap. The DNA for the CDR3 is TGCGCCAGCAGCTATCACAGAGATACGCAGTATTTT. Encoded protein: CASSYHRDTQYF.

This chain joins TRBV4-2 and TRBJ2-7; 9 positions agree with TRBD1. This CDR3 contains 15 residues. J was trimmed by 6 bases and V by 1 base; bases with no gene match: 7. Per germline, CDR1 LGHNA and CDR2 YNFKEQ. As DNA, the CDR3 is TGTGCCAGCAGCCAAGGGGGGACAGGGTCGGGCGAGCAGTACTTC. This gives the protein CASSQGGTGSGEQYF.

The chain combines TRBV28 with TRBJ2-1, with 7 positions matching TRBD2. Per the germline V gene, CDR1 is MDHEN and CDR2 is SYDVKM. Losses at the gene ends were 3 bases for V and 7 bases for J; bases not matched to a gene: 9. The CDR3 length is 15 residues. The DNA of the CDR3 is TGTGCCAGCAGTTTCCCCGGGGTAGCGGGTAATGAGCAGTTCTTC. This sequence encodes CASSFPGVAGNEQFF.

This rearrangement joins TRBV5-6 to TRBJ2-3, with D tentatively TRBD2 (5 bases). V was clipped by 4 bases and J by 5 bases, with 14 bases between them. CDR3 length: 14 amino acids. Germline V lookup: CDR1 SGHDT, CDR2 YYEEEE. The CDR3 sequence: CASSRERPGDTQYF. The CDR3 region has the DNA TGTGCCAGCAGCCGGGAACGACCCGGAGATACGCAGTATTTT.

J is TRBJ1-4 and V is TRBV5-1; D is perhaps TRBD1 (5 bases). V was clipped by 4 bases and J by 12 bases, with 13 bases between them. The CDR3 loop spans 12 amino acids. CDR1 and CDR2 from the germline V gene are SGHRS and YFSETQ. The DNA for the CDR3 is TGCGCCAGCAGCGGATCAGGGCCTCAACTGTTTTTT. Amino acid sequence: CASSGSGPQLFF.

This clone showed up just once. The chain recombines TRBV5-4 with TRBJ2-2; D unclear. The CDR3 is 14 residues long. Germline V CDR1 and CDR2: SGHNT, YYREEE (reference sequence). Trimming took 3 bases from V and 5 from J, leaving 11 bases between them. This CDR3 reads CASSSPKMTGELFF. The DNA of the CDR3 is TGTGCCAGCAGCTCCCCCAAAATGACCGGGGAGCTGTTTTTT.

The J gene is TRBJ2-3, the V gene TRBV18; 8 nucleotides line up with TRBD1. CDR1 is KGHSH, CDR2 LQKENI, per germline. V gave up 6 bases and J gave up 3 bases; unmatched junction bases: 8. There are 15 residues in the CDR3. CDR3: CASSLGTGGTDTQYF. For the CDR3, the DNA is TGTGCCAGCTCCCTGGGTACAGGGGGGACAGATACGCAGTATTTT.

The genes are TRBV7-9 and TRBJ2-2; 8 nucleotides align to TRBD1. From germline, CDR1 is SEHNR and CDR2 FQNEAQ (reference sequence). With V trimmed by 5 bases and J by 6 bases, 5 bases remained unmatched. The length of the CDR3 is 14 residues. As DNA, the CDR3 is TGTGCCAGCAGCCTGACAGGGGTTTCCGGGGAGCTGTTTTTT. It codes for CASSLTGVSGELFF.

This chain connects TRBV30 to TRBJ1-6; 7 nucleotides align to TRBD1. The ends lost 0 bases at V and 6 bases at J; junction bases unmatched: 2. Germline V gene data show CDR1 as GTSNPN and CDR2 as SVGIG (reference sequence). CDR3 length: 14 amino acids. The CDR3 bases are TGTGCCTGGAGTGTGGGACAGACTAATTCACCCCTCCACTTT. Its protein product is CAWSVGQTNSPLHF.

The rearrangement links TRBV18 to TRBJ2-7; 7 nucleotides agree with TRBD1. The CDR3 has 13 residues. With 3 bases clipped from V and 8 bases from J, the junction kept 7 bases outside the gene matches. From germline, CDR1 is KGHSH and CDR2 LQKENI. CDR3 protein: CASSPRDSFQQYF. CDR3 DNA sequence: TGTGCCAGCTCACCCCGGGACAGTTTCCAGCAGTACTTC.

The count of this clone is one. The chain joins TRBV7-8 to TRBJ2-1; 7 bases map to TRBD2. This CDR3 region has 14 residues. V lost 5 bases and J lost 8; bases outside the gene matches: 9. The germline CDR1 and CDR2 sequences are SGHVS and FQNEAQ. CDR3 protein: CASSRDGGRDEQFF. In nucleotides, the CDR3 is TGTGCCAGCAGCCGAGACGGAGGGAGGGATGAGCAGTTCTTC.

This clone was observed once. The gene calls are TRBV28 and TRBJ1-5, with TRBD1 matching over 9 bases. With V trimmed by 5 bases and J by 3 bases, 8 bases remained unmatched. CDR3 size: 16 residues. CDR1 is MDHEN and CDR2 is SYDVKM in the germline V gene. CDR3: CASSRGQGIVNQPQHF. The CDR3 coding sequence is TGTGCCAGCAGTCGGGGACAGGGAATCGTCAATCAGCCCCAGCATTTT.

The chain is built from TRBV19 and TRBJ2-3; D might be TRBD2 (6 bases). Trimming left V 11 bases short and J 4 bases short, with 19 bases between. The CDR3 covers 14 residues. Germline CDR1 reads LNHDA; CDR2 reads SQIVND (reference sequence). CDR3 residues: CASKRREGADTQYF. The CDR3 nucleotides read TGTGCCTCCAAGAGGCGGGAAGGCGCAGATACGCAGTATTTT.

V usage is TRBV11-2 and J usage is TRBJ2-5; 7 nucleotides align to TRBD2. Germline-derived CDR1 and CDR2 are SGHAT and FQNNGV. The junction had 9 bases not matched to a gene; V was cut back by 5 bases and J by 6 bases. The CDR3 totals 14 residues. The CDR3 DNA sequence: TGTGCCAGCAGCCACGGACTAGAAACAAAGACCCAGTACTTC. The encoded protein is CASSHGLETKTQYF.

Here the CDR3 DNA reads TGTGCCAGTGGGGACAGCGACACCTACAATGAGCAGTTCTTC. It specifies CASGDSDTYNEQFF. The J gene is TRBJ2-1, the V gene TRBV19; 7 nucleotides agree with TRBD1. The CDR3 runs to 14 residues. In germline, CDR1 is LNHDA, CDR2 SQIVND (reference sequence). J lost 2 bases, V lost 8 bases, and 6 bases had no gene match.

V usage is TRBV28 and J usage is TRBJ2-7, with a tentative D call TRBD1 (6 bases). Deletions cut 4 bases from V and 2 bases from J, with 15 bases between. Germline lookup yields CDR1 MDHEN and CDR2 SYDVKM. This CDR3 spans 15 amino acids. For the CDR3, the DNA is TGTGCCAGCAGTTCCCCCGGGACAATTACCTACGAGCAGTACTTC. This sequence encodes CASSSPGTITYEQYF.

This chain joins TRBV6-1 and TRBJ1-2, with D unclear. V lost 1 base to trimming and J lost 2 bases, with 8 bases between them. Germline V gives CDR1 MNHNS, CDR2 SASEGT. The CDR3 extends over 14 amino acids. The CDR3 DNA follows: TGTGCCAGCAGTGAAGAGGGAGGGAACTATGGCTACACCTTC. This translates into CASSEEGGNYGYTF.

The genes are TRBV10-2 and TRBJ2-3, with 9 nucleotides matching TRBD1. J lost 3 bases, V lost 7 bases, and 5 bases had no gene match. CDR1 and CDR2 (germline): WSHSY, SAAADI. This CDR3 is 14 amino acids long. Written as DNA, the CDR3 is TGCGCCAGCAAAGACAGGGGGGGGACAGATACGCAGTATTTT. This gives the protein CASKDRGGTDTQYF.

A few counts support this clone. The chain links TRBV30 to TRBJ1-2; no definite D call. V lost 5 bases and J lost 4, with 17 bases in between. Germline V gene lookup returns CDR1 GTSNPN and CDR2 SVGIG (reference sequence). CDR3 length: 14 amino acids. The DNA of the CDR3 is TGTGCCTGGTCACGGGTGAGCAGTCGCTATGGCTACACCTTC. It specifies CAWSRVSSRYGYTF.

This chain links TRBV7-3 with TRBJ1-2; D not certain. Germline CDR1 is SGHTA and CDR2 is FQGTGA. This CDR3 has 14 residues. V was trimmed by 0 bases and J by 6 bases, leaving 11 bases between them. The CDR3 sequence: CASSLTPGEDGYTF. CDR3 sequence (DNA): TGTGCCAGCAGCTTAACGCCCGGGGAAGATGGCTACACCTTC.

The gene calls are TRBV20-1 and TRBJ2-7; D remains ambiguous. V lost 7 bases and J 1 base, leaving 8 bases between the germline ends. The CDR3 extends over 11 amino acids. Germline CDR1 and CDR2: DFQATT and SNEGSKA (reference sequence). Here the CDR3 reads CSGHGSYEQYF. The CDR3 DNA reads TGCAGTGGTCACGGTTCCTACGAGCAGTACTTC.

The chain links TRBV12-3 or TRBV12-4 to TRBJ1-5; tentatively, D is TRBD1 (5 bases). The germline V and J ends were trimmed by 8 bases and 9 bases, with 11 bases remaining between them. The length of the CDR3 is 11 residues. The CDR3 spells CASGSQGPQHF. The CDR3 region has the DNA TGTGCCAGCGGCTCTCAGGGGCCCCAGCATTTT.

This clone has only a few counts. The chain couples TRBV6-6 to TRBJ1-1; D is uncertain. V lost 0 bases and J 4 bases, leaving 9 bases between the germline ends. From germline, CDR1 is MNHNY and CDR2 SVGAGI (reference sequence). CDR3 size: 14 residues. The CDR3 sequence: CASSYSRAGTEAFF. The CDR3 DNA reads as TGTGCCAGCAGTTACTCGAGGGCGGGCACTGAAGCTTTCTTT.

The chain joins TRBV6-5 to TRBJ1-6; no clear D. The CDR3 is made up of 16 amino acids. V was cut by 2 bases and J by 3 bases, with 11 bases left in between. Germline loops: CDR1 MNHEY, CDR2 SVGAGI. CDR3 nucleotides: TGTGCCAGCAGTTACGGAACAGCAGTCTATAATTCACCCCTCCACTTT. Protein product: CASSYGTAVYNSPLHF.

The CDR3, as DNA: TGTGCCAGCAGCCCCCCCGGGGCGGGGCTCACAGATACGCAGTATTTT. Translating it yields CASSPPGAGLTDTQYF. V usage is TRBV11-3 and J usage is TRBJ2-3; D is possibly TRBD2 (6 bases). The V end was cut by 5 bases, the J end by 2 bases, with 17 bases between. This CDR3 comprises 16 residues. Per germline, CDR1 SGHNT and CDR2 YENEEA.

In its sample, this clone was seen a few times. The genes are TRBV3-1 (or the pseudogene TRBV3-2) and TRBJ2-1; 11 nucleotides align to TRBD2. This CDR3 has 17 amino acids. CDR1 is LGHDT and CDR2 is YNNKEL in the germline V gene (reference sequence). Trimming cost V 6 bases and J 5 bases; bases outside gene matches: 12. CDR3 sequence: CASRKLLAGGQDNEQFF. The CDR3, as DNA: TGTGCCAGCAGGAAGCTTTTAGCGGGAGGGCAGGACAATGAGCAGTTCTTC.

The chain joins TRBV4-1 to TRBJ1-4, with a weak D call TRBD1 (6 bases). The CDR3 extends over 13 amino acids. Trimming stripped 3 bases from V and 10 bases from J, with 12 bases between. From germline, CDR1 is MGHRA and CDR2 YSYEKL. CDR3 amino acids: CASSQGALAKLFF. The DNA of the CDR3 is TGCGCCAGCAGCCAGGGGGCTTTAGCAAAACTGTTTTTT.

CDR3 nucleotide sequence: TGTGCCAGCAGCCCCCGAAGCGGGAGTGGCTCCTACAATGAGCAGTTCTTC. This translates into CASSPRSGSGSYNEQFF. This rearrangement joins TRBV28 to TRBJ2-1; 8 nucleotides agree with TRBD2. CDR3 length: 17 amino acids. V was clipped by 6 bases and J by 0 bases; unmatched bases: 10. Germline CDR1 reads MDHEN; CDR2 reads SYDVKM.

The J gene is TRBJ1-1, the V gene TRBV4-1; 9 bases are a match to TRBD1. CDR1 is MGHRA and CDR2 is YSYEKL in the germline V gene. The CDR3 spans 16 residues. The V and J ends lost 1 base and 1 base, in that order; junction bases with no gene match: 4. CDR3 amino acids: CASSQVRQGGNTEAFF. The CDR3 coding sequence is TGCGCCAGCAGCCAAGTCCGACAGGGGGGGAACACTGAAGCTTTCTTT.

The chain has TRBV12-3 or TRBV12-4 and TRBJ1-1; D gene unclear. Trimming left V 4 bases short and J 7 bases short, with 7 bases between. The CDR3 loop spans 11 amino acids. The CDR3 spells CASSSQDEAFF. For the CDR3, the DNA is TGTGCCAGCAGTTCGCAGGATGAAGCTTTCTTT.

The V and J genes are TRBV19 and TRBJ1-4; 7 bases are a match to TRBD1. Germline values: CDR1 LNHDA, CDR2 SQIVND (reference sequence). Trimming removed 10 bases from V and 4 bases from J; junction bases left unmatched: 9. The CDR3 totals 14 residues. The CDR3 spells CATRGAGGNEKLFF. The CDR3 region has the DNA TGTGCCACCCGGGGTGCAGGGGGTAATGAAAAACTGTTTTTT.

The chain employs TRBV6-5 and TRBJ2-7, with 8 bases fitting TRBD1. Germline assignment: CDR1 MNHEY and CDR2 SVGAGI. The CDR3 is made up of 14 amino acids. V lost 2 bases, J lost 3 bases, and 3 bases stayed unmatched. The CDR3 DNA follows: TGTGCCAGCAGTTACGCCGACAGGGGCTACGAGCAGTACTTC. Translation gives CASSYADRGYEQYF.